Sequencing of this TCR beta chain was carried out in a study of blood T cell repertoires in COVID-19. Background on the study: Samples came from the United States, Italy and Spain, spanning acute and convalescent COVID-19. PBMCs, B-cell-depleted T cells, or T cells were the source of the cDNA or gDNA that made up the material.

This CDR3 spans 14 amino acids. Germline V lookup: CDR1 SGHTS, CDR2 YDEGEE. Deletions cut 6 bases from V and 4 bases from J, with 14 bases between. Per the study methods: Scientists estimated how many nucleated cells there were by amplifying reference gene primers. The protocol was immunoSEQ multiplex PCR, while the TCRdb copy is restricted to in-frame clones and leaves out a portion. From that table come the V and J calls and clone size; the DNA was used to work out D and trimming. The repertoire holds over 150,000 clones, with about 85% as singletons. Sequenced input: peripheral blood. The source of this sequence is a woman in her fifties or sixties with COVID-19, enrolled during active disease. The V gene is TRBV5-8, the J gene TRBJ2-1; D might be TRBD1 (6 bases). CDR3: CASNLGAVYNEQFF. The CDR3 DNA reads TGTGCCAGCAACCTGGGGGCCGTATACAATGAGCAGTTCTTC.